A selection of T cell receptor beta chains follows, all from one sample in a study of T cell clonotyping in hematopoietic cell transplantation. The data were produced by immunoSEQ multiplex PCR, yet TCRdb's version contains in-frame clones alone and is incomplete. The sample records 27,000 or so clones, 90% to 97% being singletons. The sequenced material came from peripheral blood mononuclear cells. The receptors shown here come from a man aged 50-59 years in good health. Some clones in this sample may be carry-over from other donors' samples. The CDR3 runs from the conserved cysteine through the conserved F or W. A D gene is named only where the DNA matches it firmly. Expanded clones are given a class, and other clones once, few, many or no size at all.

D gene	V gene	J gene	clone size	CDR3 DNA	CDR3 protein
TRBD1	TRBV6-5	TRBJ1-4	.	TGTGCCAGCAGTTTCGACAGGGGTCGAAATGAAAAACTGTTTTTT	CASSFDRGRNEKLFF
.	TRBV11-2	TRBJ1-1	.	TGTGCCAGCAGCGCTTTGGGGGTAAGGGTGAAGGACACTGAAGCTTTCTTT	CASSALGVRVKDTEAFF
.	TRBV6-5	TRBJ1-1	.	TGTGCCAGCTCCCCGGGGCGGAAAAACACTGAAGCTTTCTTT	CASSPGRKNTEAFF
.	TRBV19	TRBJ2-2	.	TGTGCCAGTAGTATACACACGAACACCGGGGAGCTGTTTTTT	CASSIHTNTGELFF
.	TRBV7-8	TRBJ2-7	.	TGTGCCAGCAGCTTACCCGAACTCGGGCTTGACGAGCAGTACTTC	CASSLPELGLDEQYF
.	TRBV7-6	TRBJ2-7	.	TGTGCCAGCAGCTTAGGTCAGGGAGGACCATACGAGCAGTACTTC	CASSLGQGGPYEQYF
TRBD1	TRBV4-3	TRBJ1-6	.	TGCGCCAGCAGCCAAGATCCCGGGACAGGCTATAATTCACCCCTCCACTTT	CASSQDPGTGYNSPLHF
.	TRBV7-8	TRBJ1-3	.	TGTGCCAGCAGCTTGATAAACACCATATATTTT	CASSLINTIYF
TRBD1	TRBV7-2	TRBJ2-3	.	TGTGCCAGCAGCCCCGGACAGGGAGTAAATACGCAGTATTTT	CASSPGQGVNTQYF
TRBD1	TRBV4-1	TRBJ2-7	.	TGCGCCAGCAGCCCGTCCGGGACAGGCTCCTACGAGCAGTACTTC	CASSPSGTGSYEQYF
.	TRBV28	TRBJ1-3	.	TGTGCCAGCAGCCGGGCGACTGGAAACACCATATATTTT	CASSRATGNTIYF
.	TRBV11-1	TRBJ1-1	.	TGTGCCAGCAGCTTCCAGGGAGGGACTGAAGCTTTCTTT	CASSFQGGTEAFF
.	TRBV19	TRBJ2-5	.	TGTGCCAGTAGACTCAGGGGACAAGAGACCCAGTACTTC	CASRLRGQETQYF
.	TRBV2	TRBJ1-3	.	TGTGCCAGTAAGCAATGGGCGTCCGGAAACACCATATATTTT	CASKQWASGNTIYF
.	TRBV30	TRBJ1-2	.	TGTGTAAAAGAGAGGACGGATTATGGCTACACCTTC	CVKERTDYGYTF
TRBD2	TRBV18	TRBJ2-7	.	TGTGCCAGCTCCCCGACGGGGGGGAACGAGCAGTACTTC	CASSPTGGNEQYF
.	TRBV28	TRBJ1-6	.	TGTGCCAGCAGAGACTTTGGGGCTTCACCCCTCCACTTT	CASRDFGASPLHF
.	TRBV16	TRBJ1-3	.	TGTGCCAGCAGCCTACTCCGGCGAGGGCAGTCTGGAAACACCATATATTTT	CASSLLRRGQSGNTIYF
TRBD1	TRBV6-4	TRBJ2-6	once	TGTGCCAGCACCCCGACAGGGGGCGATGGGGCCAACGTCCTGACTTTC	CASTPTGGDGANVLTF
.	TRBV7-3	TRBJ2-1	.	TGTGCCAGCAGCGCAATGACAGAAATCACCTACAATGAGCAGTTCTTC	CASSAMTEITYNEQFF
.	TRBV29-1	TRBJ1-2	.	TGCAGCGCAGACGGGGCTGTGAAAGGCTACACCTTC	CSADGAVKGYTF
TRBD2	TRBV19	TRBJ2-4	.	TGTGCCAGTAGTATCCTTCTAGCGGGGGGACCCAAAAACATTCAGTACTTC	CASSILLAGGPKNIQYF
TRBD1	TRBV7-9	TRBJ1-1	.	TGTGCCAGCAGCCCCCGGGACAGGGTGACTGAAGCTTTCTTT	CASSPRDRVTEAFF
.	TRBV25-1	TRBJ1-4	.	TGTGCCACCGCAACTGGGGAAAAACTGTTTTTT	CATATGEKLFF
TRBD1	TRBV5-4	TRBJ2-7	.	TGTGCCAGCGGCCATCCGGGACAGGGCGGCTACGAGCAGTACTTC	CASGHPGQGGYEQYF
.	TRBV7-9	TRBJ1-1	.	TGTGCCAGCAGCTTAAGTTCTGGTAGGAACACTGAAGCTTTCTTT	CASSLSSGRNTEAFF
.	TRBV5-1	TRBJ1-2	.	TGCGCCAGCAGCTTGGAATCTCCGCGAGACCCTTACACCTTC	CASSLESPRDPYTF
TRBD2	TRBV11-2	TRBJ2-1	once	TGTGCCAGCAGCTCAATGGCGGGGGGGCGGAATGAGCAGTTCTTC	CASSSMAGGRNEQFF
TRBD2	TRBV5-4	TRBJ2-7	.	TGTGCCAGCAGCCTCCTTGGTTCAGCGGGGGGCCCGTACGAGCAGTACTTC	CASSLLGSAGGPYEQYF
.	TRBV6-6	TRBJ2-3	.	TGTGCCAGCAGTTACGATAGCGGAAACGGGGCAGATACGCAGTATTTT	CASSYDSGNGADTQYF
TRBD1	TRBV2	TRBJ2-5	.	TGTGCCAGCAGTGAGGACAGGGACCAAGAGACCCAGTACTTC	CASSEDRDQETQYF
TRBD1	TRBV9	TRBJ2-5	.	TGTGCCAGCAGCGGGGGACAGCAAGAGACCCAGTACTTC	CASSGGQQETQYF
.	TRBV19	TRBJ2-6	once	TGTGCCAGTAGTAGCCTGGGTAGTGGGGCCAACGTCCTGACTTTC	CASSSLGSGANVLTF
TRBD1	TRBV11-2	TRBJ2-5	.	TGTGCCAGCAGCGTGGGGACAGCTGGCCGGGAGACCCAGTACTTC	CASSVGTAGRETQYF
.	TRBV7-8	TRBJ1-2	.	TGTGCCAGCAGCTCGACCGGGTCCTATGGCTACACCTTC	CASSSTGSYGYTF
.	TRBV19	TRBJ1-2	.	TGTGCCAGTAGTCCCCGGGGAGGGGCGGACTATGGCTACACCTTC	CASSPRGGADYGYTF
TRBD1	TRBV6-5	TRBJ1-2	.	TGTGCCAGCAGTCAAAGACAGGGCTATGGCTACACCTTC	CASSQRQGYGYTF
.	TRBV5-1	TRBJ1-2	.	TGCGCCAGCAGCTTTCGGGATGAGACACCTTTCTTC	CASSFRDETPFF
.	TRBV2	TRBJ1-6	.	TGTGCCAGCCTCCCTCAGCTCAATGTCAATTCACCCCTCCACTTT	CASLPQLNVNSPLHF
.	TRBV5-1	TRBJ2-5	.	TGCGCCAGCAGCTTGGAACACGGACGACAAGAGACCCAGTACTTC	CASSLEHGRQETQYF
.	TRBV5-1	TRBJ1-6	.	TGCGCCAGCAGCCCCGACAATAATTCACCCCTCCACTTT	CASSPDNNSPLHF
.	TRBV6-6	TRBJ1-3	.	TGTGCCAGCAGTTACATGAGCTCTGGAAACACCATATATTTT	CASSYMSSGNTIYF
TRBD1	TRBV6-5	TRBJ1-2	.	TGTGCCAGCAGACGGACAGGGGCGTCCTATGGCTACACCTTC	CASRRTGASYGYTF
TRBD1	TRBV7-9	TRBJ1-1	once	TGTGCCAGCAGCTTCGGACAGGTGAACACTGAAGCTTTCTTT	CASSFGQVNTEAFF
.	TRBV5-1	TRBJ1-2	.	TGCGCCAGCAGCTTGCAAGGGTCCGACTATGGCTACACCTTC	CASSLQGSDYGYTF
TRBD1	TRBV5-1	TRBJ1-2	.	TGCGCCAGCAGCCGCGGGACAGGAAGAAATAACGGGGGGTATGGCTACACCTTC	CASSRGTGRNNGGYGYTF
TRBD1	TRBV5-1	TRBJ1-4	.	TGCGCCAGCAGCGCTACAGGGGAGGCAACTAATGAAAAACTGTTTTTT	CASSATGEATNEKLFF
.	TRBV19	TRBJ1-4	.	TGTGCCAGTAGTTACGGTACGACTAATGAAAAACTGTTTTTT	CASSYGTTNEKLFF
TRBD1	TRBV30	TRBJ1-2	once	TGTGCCTGGAGTGTACCGGGACAGCCCTATGGCTACACCTTC	CAWSVPGQPYGYTF
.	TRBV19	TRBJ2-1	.	TGTGCCAGTAGTATCACTAGCTACTTCTACAATGAGCAGTTCTTC	CASSITSYFYNEQFF
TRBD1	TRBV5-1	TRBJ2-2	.	TGCGCCAGCAGCTTGGAGGGGGCGGTCGGGGAGCTGTTTTTT	CASSLEGAVGELFF
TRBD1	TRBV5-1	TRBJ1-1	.	TGCGCCAGCAGCTCCTGGACAGGGAACACTGAAGCTTTCTTT	CASSSWTGNTEAFF
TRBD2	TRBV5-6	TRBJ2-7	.	TGTGCCAGCAGCTCGGGGCCGGGGGGAGTCTACGAGCAGTACTTC	CASSSGPGGVYEQYF